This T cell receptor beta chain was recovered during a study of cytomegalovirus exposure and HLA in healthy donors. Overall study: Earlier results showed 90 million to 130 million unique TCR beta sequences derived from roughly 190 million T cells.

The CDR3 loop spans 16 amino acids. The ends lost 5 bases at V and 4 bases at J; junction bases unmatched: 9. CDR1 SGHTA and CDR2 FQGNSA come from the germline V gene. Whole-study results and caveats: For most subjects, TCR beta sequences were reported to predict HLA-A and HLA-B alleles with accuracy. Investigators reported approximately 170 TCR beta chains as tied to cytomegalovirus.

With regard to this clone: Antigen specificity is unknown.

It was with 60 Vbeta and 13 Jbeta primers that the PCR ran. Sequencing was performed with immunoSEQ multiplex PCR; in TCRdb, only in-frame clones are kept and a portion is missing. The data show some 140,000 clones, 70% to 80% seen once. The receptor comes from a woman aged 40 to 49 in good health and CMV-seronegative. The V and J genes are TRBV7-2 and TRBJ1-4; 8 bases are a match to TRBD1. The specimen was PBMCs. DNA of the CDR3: TGTGCCAGCAGCCCAGGGGGCGGACGGCATAATGAAAAACTGTTTTTT. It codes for CASSPGGGRHNEKLFF.